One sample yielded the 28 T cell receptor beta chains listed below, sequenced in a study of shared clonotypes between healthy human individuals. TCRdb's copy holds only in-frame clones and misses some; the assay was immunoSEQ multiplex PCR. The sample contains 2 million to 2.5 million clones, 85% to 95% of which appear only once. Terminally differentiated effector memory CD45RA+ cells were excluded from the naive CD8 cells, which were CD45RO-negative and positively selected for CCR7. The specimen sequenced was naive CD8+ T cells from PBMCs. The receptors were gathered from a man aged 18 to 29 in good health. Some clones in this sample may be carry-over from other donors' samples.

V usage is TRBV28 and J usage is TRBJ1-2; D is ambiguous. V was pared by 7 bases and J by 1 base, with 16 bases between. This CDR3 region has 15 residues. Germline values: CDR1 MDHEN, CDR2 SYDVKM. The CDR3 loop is CASMNLAELNYGYTF. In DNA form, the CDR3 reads TGTGCCAGCATGAATCTGGCAGAACTTAACTATGGCTACACCTTC.

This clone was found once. The CDR3: CASTRRGAGAYEQYF. CDR3 nucleotides: TGTGCCAGCACCCGAAGAGGGGCTGGAGCCTACGAGCAGTACTTC. The rearrangement uses TRBV28 and TRBJ2-7, with D perhaps given as TRBD1 or TRBD2 (5 bases each). From germline, CDR1 is MDHEN and CDR2 SYDVKM. This CDR3 has 15 amino acids. V lost 7 bases and J lost 2, with 18 bases in between.

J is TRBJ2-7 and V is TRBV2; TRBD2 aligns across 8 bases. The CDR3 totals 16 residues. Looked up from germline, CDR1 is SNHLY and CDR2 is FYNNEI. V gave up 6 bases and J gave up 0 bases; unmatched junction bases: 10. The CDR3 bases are TGTGCCAGCAGAATAAACGCGGGAGGACCCTCCTACGAGCAGTACTTC. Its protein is CASRINAGGPSYEQYF.

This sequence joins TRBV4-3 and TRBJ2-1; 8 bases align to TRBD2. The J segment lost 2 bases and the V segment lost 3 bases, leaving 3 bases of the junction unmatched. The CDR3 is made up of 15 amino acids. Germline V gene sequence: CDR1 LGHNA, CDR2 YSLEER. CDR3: CASSHTSGTYNEQFF. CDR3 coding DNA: TGCGCCAGCAGCCACACTAGCGGTACCTACAATGAGCAGTTCTTC.

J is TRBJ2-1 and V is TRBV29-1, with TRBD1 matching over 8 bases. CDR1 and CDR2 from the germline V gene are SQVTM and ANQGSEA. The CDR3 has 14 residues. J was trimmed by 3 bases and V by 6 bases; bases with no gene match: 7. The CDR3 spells CSVHARGLYNEQFF. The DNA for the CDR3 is TGCAGCGTGCACGCCAGGGGGCTCTACAATGAGCAGTTCTTC.

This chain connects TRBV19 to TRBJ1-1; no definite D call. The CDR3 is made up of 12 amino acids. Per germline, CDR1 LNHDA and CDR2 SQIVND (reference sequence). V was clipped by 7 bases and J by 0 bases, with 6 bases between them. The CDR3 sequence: CASTYLNTEAFF. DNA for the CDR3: TGTGCCAGTACTTACCTGAACACTGAAGCTTTCTTT.

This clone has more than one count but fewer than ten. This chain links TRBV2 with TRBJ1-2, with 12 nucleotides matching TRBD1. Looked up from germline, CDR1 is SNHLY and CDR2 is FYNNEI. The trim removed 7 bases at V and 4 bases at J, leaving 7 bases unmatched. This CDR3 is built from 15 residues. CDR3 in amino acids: CASIGDRGQGYGYTF. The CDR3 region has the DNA TGTGCCAGCATAGGGGACAGGGGGCAGGGCTATGGCTACACCTTC. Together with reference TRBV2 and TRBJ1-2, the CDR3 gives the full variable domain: EPEVTQTPSHQVTQMGQEVILRCVPISNHLYFYWYRQILGQKVEFLVSFYNNEISEKSEIFDDQFSVERPDGSNFTLKIRSTKLEDSAMYFCASIGDRGQGYGYTFGSGTRLTVV.

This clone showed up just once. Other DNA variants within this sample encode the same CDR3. The CDR3 DNA reads as TGTGCCAGCAGCGTGGACTCCGGCTCCTACAATGAGCAGTTCTTC. Translating it yields CASSVDSGSYNEQFF. The V and J genes are TRBV9 and TRBJ2-1, with TRBD2 as a possible D gene (5 bases). Germline V lookup: CDR1 SGDLS, CDR2 YYNGEE. The V and J ends lost 2 bases and 0 bases respectively, with 9 bases between them. CDR3 length: 15 amino acids.

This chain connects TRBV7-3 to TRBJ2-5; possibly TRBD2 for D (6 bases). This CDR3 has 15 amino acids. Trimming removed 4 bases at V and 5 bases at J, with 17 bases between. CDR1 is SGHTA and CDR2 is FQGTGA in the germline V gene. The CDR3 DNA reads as TGTGCCAGCAGCTCTAACGTCGGGGGTGCGGAGACCCAGTACTTC. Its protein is CASSSNVGGAETQYF.

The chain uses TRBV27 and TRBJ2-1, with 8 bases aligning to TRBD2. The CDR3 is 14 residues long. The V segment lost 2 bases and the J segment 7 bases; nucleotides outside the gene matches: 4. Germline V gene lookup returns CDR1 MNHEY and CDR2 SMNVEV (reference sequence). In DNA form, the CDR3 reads TGTGCCAGCAGTTTAGCGGGGGGTGCGAATGAGCAGTTCTTC. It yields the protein CASSLAGGANEQFF.

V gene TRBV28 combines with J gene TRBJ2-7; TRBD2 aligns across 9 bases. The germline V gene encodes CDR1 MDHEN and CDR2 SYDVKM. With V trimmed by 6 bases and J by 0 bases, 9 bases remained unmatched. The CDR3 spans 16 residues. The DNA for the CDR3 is TGTGCCAGCAGCCGAAGACTAGCGGTGCCCTCCTACGAGCAGTACTTC. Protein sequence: CASSRRLAVPSYEQYF.

The chain's CDR3 is CASSQDVGQGSSGANVLTF. Written as DNA, the CDR3 is TGCGCCAGCAGCCAAGATGTGGGACAGGGGAGCTCTGGGGCCAACGTCCTGACTTTC. This sequence joins TRBV4-1 and TRBJ2-6; TRBD1 matches at 10 bases. Looked up from germline, CDR1 is MGHRA and CDR2 is YSYEKL. Trimming took 0 bases from V and 0 from J; bases not matched to a gene: 5. The CDR3 spans 19 residues.

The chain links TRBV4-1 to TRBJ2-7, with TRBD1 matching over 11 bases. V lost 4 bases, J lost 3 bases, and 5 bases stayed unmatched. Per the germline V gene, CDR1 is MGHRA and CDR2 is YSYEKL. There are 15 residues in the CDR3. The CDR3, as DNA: TGCGCCAGCAGCCTCGGACAGGGGGCAATCTACGAGCAGTACTTC. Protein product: CASSLGQGAIYEQYF.

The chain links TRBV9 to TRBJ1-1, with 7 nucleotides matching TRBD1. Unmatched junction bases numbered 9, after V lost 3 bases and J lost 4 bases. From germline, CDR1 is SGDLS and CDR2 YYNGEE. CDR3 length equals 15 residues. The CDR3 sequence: CASSATVDRATEAFF. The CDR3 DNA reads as TGTGCCAGCAGCGCCACCGTTGACAGGGCCACTGAAGCTTTCTTT.

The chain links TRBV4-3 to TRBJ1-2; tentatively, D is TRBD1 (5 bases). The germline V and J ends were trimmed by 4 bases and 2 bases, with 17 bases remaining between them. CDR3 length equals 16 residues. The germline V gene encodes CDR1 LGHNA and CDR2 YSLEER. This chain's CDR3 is CASSRNPGRMNYGYTF. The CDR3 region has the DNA TGCGCCAGCAGCCGGAATCCAGGGAGGATGAACTATGGCTACACCTTC.

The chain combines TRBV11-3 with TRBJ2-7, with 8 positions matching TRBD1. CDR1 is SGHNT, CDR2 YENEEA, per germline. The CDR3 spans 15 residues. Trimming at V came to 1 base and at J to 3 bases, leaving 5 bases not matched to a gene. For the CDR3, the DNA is TGTGCCAGCAGCTTAGGAGGGGACAGGAGCTACGAGCAGTACTTC. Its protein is CASSLGGDRSYEQYF. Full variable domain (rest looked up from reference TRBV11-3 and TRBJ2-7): EAGVVQSPRYKIIEKKQPVAFWCNPISGHNTLYWYLQNLGQGPELLIRYENEEAVDDSQLPKDRFSAERLKGVDSTLKIQPAELGDSAVYLCASSLGGDRSYEQYFGPGTRLTVT.

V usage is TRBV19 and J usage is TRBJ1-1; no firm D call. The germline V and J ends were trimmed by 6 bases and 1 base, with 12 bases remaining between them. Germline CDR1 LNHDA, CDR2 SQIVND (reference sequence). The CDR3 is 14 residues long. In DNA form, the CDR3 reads TGTGCCAGTAGCCAGAGGTGGGGGAACACTGAAGCTTTCTTT. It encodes CASSQRWGNTEAFF.

The CDR3 protein is CASSLPNRVTEAFF. CDR3 nucleotide sequence: TGTGCCAGCAGCTTGCCAAACAGGGTTACTGAAGCTTTCTTT. V usage is TRBV5-4 and J usage is TRBJ1-1, with D tentatively TRBD1 (6 bases). The V gene lost 1 base and the J gene lost 5 bases, with 12 bases spanning the gap. The germline CDR1 and CDR2 sequences are SGHNT and YYREEE (reference sequence). This CDR3 has 14 residues.

CDR3 DNA: TGTGCCAGCAGCGTAGGAGTGTGGACGAACTATGGCTACACCTTC. Amino acid sequence: CASSVGVWTNYGYTF. The chain recombines TRBV9 with TRBJ1-2; D gene unclear. V was cut by 0 bases and J by 2 bases, with 11 bases left in between. Germline values: CDR1 SGDLS, CDR2 YYNGEE. The length of the CDR3 is 15 residues.

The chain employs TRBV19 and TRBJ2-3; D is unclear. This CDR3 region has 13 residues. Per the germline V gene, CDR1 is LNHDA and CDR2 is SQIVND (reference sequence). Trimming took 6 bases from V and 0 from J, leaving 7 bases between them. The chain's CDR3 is CASRVTSTDTQYF. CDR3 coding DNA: TGTGCCAGTAGAGTGACTAGCACAGATACGCAGTATTTT.

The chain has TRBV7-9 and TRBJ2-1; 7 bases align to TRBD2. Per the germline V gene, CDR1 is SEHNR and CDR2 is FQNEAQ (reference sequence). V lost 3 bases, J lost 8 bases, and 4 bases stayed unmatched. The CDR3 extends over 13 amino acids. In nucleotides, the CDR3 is TGTGCCAGCAGCTTCCCTAGCGGCGATGAGCAGTTCTTC. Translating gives CASSFPSGDEQFF.

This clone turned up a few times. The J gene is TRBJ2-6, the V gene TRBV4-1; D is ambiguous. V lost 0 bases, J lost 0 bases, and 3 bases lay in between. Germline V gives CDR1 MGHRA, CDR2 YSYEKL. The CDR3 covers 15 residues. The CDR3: CASSQDNSGANVLTF. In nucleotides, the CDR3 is TGCGCCAGCAGCCAAGACAACTCTGGGGCCAACGTCCTGACTTTC.

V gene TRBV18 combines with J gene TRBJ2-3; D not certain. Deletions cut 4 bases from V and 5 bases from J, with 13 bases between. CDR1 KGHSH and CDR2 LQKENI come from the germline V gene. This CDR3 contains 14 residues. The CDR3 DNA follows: TGTGCCAGCTCACGGGCTAGGTTCCTAGATACGCAGTATTTT. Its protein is CASSRARFLDTQYF.

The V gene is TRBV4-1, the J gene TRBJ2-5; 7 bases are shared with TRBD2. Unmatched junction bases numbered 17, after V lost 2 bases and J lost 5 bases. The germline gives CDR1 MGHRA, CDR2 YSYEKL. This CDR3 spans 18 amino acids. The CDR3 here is CASSQYDGIVGGSETQYF. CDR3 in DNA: TGCGCCAGCAGCCAATACGACGGGATAGTCGGGGGGTCGGAGACCCAGTACTTC.

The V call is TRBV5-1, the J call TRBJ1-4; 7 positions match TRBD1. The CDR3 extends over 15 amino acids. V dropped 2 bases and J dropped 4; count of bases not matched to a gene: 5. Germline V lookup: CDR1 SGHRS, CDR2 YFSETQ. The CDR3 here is CASSLGQVVNEKLFF. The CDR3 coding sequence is TGCGCCAGCAGCTTAGGACAGGTCGTTAATGAAAAACTGTTTTTT.

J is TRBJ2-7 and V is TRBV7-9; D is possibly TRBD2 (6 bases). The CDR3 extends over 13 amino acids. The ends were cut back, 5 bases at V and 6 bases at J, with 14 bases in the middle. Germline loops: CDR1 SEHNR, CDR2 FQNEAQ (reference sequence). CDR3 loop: CASSTRDSPEQYF. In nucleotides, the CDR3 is TGTGCCAGCAGCACCCGGGACTCACCCGAGCAGTACTTC.

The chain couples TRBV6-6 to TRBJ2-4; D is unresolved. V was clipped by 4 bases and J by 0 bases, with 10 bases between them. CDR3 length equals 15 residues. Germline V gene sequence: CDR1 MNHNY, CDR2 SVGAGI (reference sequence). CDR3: CASSSLAVAKNIQYF. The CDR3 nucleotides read TGTGCCAGCAGTTCTTTGGCAGTAGCCAAAAACATTCAGTACTTC.

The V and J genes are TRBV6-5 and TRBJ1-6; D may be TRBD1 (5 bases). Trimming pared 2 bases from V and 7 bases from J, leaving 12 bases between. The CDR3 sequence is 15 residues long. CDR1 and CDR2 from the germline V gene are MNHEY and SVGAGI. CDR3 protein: CASSYRRDGNSPLHF. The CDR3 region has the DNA TGTGCCAGCAGTTACCGCCGGGACGGGAATTCACCCCTCCACTTT.